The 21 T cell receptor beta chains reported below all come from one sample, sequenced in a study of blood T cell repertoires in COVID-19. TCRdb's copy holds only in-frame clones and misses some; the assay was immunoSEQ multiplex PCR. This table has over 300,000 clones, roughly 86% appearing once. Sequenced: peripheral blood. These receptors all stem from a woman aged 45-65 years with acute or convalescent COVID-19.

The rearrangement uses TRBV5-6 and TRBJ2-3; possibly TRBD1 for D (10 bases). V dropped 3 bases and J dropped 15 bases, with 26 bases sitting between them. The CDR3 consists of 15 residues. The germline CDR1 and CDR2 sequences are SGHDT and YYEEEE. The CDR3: CASSWGQGFSGSYYF. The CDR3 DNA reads TGTGCCAGCAGCTGGGGACAGGGGTTTAGCGGGAGCTACTATTTT.

The CDR3 nucleotides read TGCGCCAGCAGCTTCCTCCTCCGTCAGGGGGAAGCTTTCTTT. This gives the protein CASSFLLRQGEAFF. The chain uses TRBV5-1 and TRBJ1-1; D is possibly TRBD1 (6 bases). This CDR3 is 14 amino acids long. Germline V lookup: CDR1 SGHRS, CDR2 YFSETQ. V was cut by 2 bases and J by 8 bases, with 16 bases left in between.

For the CDR3, the DNA is TGTGCCACCGGGGGAGGCCGTGAGCAGTTCTTC. The encoded protein is CATGGGREQFF. This rearrangement joins TRBV24-1 to TRBJ2-1; tentatively, D is TRBD2 (6 bases). V lost 9 bases, J lost 9 bases, and 11 bases lay in between. The CDR3 covers 11 residues. CDR1 is KGHDR and CDR2 is SFDVKD in the germline V gene.

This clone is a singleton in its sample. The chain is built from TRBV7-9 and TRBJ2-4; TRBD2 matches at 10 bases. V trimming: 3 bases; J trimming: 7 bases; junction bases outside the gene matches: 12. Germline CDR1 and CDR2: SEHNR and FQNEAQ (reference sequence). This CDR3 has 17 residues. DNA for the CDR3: TGTGCCAGCAGCTTGCCCCAGAGCGGGAGGGCCGGGAACATTCAGTACTTC. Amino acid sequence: CASSLPQSGRAGNIQYF.

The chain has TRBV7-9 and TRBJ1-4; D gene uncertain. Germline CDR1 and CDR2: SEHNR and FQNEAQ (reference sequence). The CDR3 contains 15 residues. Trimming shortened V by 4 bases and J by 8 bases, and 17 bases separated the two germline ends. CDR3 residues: CASSSRVGREEKLFF. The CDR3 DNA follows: TGTGCCAGCAGCTCAAGGGTCGGTAGGGAGGAAAAACTGTTTTTT.

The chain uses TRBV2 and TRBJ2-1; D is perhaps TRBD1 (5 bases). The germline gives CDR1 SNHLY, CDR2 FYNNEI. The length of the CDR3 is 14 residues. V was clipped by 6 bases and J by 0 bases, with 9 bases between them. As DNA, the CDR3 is TGTGCCAGCAGGGGGCGGTCCTCCTACAATGAGCAGTTCTTC. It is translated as CASRGRSSYNEQFF.

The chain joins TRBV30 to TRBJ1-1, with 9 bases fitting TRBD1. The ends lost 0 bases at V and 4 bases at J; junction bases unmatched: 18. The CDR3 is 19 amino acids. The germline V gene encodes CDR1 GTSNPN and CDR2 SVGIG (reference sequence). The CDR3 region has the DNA TGTGCCTGGAGTGTAAATTTGGCGTTGGGGACAGGGTTTGTCACTGAAGCTTTCTTT. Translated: CAWSVNLALGTGFVTEAFF.

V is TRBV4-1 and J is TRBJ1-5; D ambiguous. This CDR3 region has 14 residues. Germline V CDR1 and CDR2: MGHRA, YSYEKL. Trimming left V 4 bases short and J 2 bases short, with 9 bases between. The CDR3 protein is CASSPLMGNQPQHF. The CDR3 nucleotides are TGCGCCAGCAGCCCCCTAATGGGCAATCAGCCCCAGCATTTT.

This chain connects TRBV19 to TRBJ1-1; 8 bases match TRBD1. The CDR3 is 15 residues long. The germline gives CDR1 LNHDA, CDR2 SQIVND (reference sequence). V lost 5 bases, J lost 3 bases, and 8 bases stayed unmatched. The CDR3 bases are TGTGCCAGTAGTTCGTACAGGGGGAAGGACACTGAAGCTTTCTTT. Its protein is CASSSYRGKDTEAFF.

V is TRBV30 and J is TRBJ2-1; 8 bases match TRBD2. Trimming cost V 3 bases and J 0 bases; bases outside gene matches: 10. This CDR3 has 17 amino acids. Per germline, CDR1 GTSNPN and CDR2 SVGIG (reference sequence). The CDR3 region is CAWRHWRGESSYNEQFF. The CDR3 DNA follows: TGTGCCTGGAGGCACTGGCGGGGGGAAAGCTCCTACAATGAGCAGTTCTTC.

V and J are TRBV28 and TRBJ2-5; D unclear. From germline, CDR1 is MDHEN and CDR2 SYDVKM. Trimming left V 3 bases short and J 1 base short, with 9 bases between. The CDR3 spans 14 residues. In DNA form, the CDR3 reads TGTGCCAGCAGTTTGGCCGGGTCCCAAGAGACCCAGTACTTC. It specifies CASSLAGSQETQYF.

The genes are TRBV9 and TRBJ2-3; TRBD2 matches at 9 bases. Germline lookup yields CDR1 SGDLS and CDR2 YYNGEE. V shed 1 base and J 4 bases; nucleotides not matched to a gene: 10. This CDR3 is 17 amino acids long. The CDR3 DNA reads TGTGCCAGCAGCGTAAGCCTCGCGGGAGGGTTTGCAGATACGCAGTATTTT. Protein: CASSVSLAGGFADTQYF.

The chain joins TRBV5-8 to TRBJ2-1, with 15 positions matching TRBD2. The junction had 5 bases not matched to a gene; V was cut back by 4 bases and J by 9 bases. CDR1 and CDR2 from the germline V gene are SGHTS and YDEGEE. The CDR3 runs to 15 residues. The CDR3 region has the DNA TGTGCCAGCAGCCATAGGACTAGCGGGAGGGGTGAGCAGTTCTTC. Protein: CASSHRTSGRGEQFF.

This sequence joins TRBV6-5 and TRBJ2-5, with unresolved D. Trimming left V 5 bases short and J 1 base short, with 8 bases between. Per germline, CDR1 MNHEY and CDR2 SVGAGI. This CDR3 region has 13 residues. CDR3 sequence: CASSITSQETQYF. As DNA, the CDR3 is TGTGCCAGCAGTATAACAAGCCAAGAGACCCAGTACTTC.

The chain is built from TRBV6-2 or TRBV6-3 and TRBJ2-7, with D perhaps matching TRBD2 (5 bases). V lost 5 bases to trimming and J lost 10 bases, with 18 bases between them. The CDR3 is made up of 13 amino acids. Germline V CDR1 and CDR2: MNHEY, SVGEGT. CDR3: CASSPSGPGTQYF. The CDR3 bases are TGTGCCAGCAGTCCCTCTGGGCCGGGAACTCAGTACTTC.

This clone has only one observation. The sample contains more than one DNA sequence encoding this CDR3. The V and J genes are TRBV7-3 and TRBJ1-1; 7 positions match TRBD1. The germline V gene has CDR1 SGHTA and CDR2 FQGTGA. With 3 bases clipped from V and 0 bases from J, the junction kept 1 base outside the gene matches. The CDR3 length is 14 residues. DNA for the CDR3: TGTGCCAGCAGCTTGGGACAGATGAACACTGAAGCTTTCTTT. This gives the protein CASSLGQMNTEAFF.

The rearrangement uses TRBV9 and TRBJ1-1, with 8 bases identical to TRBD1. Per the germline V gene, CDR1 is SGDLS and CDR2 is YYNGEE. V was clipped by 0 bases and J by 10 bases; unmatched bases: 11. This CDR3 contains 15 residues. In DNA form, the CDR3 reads TGTGCCAGCAGCGTAGACCCTCTTCGGACAGGGCGAGCTTTCTTT. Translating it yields CASSVDPLRTGRAFF.

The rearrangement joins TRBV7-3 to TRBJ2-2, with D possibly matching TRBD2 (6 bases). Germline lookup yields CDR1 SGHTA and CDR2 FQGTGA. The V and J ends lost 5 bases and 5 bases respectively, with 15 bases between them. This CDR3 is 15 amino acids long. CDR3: CASSPGGFITGELFF. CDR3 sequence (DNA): TGTGCCAGCAGCCCCGGGGGTTTTATTACCGGGGAGCTGTTTTTT.

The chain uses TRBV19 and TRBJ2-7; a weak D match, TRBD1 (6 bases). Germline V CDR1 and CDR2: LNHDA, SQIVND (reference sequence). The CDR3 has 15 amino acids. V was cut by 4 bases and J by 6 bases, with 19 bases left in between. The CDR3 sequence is CASSTRQVSASEQYF. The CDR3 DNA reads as TGTGCCAGTAGTACCAGACAGGTTTCAGCCAGCGAGCAGTACTTC.

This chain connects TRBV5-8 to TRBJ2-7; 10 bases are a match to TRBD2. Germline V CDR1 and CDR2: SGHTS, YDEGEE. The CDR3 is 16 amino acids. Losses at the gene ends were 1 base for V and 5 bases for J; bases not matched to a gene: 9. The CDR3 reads CASSLWLAGVRDEQYF. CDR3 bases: TGTGCCAGCAGCTTGTGGCTAGCGGGAGTTCGGGACGAGCAGTACTTC.

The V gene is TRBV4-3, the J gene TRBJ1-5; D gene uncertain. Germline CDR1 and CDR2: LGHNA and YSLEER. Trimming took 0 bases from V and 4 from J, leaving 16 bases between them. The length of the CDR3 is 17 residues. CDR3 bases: TGCGCCAGCAGCCAAGATCCTCCAAGGGCGGGGAATCAGCCCCAGCATTTT. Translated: CASSQDPPRAGNQPQHF.